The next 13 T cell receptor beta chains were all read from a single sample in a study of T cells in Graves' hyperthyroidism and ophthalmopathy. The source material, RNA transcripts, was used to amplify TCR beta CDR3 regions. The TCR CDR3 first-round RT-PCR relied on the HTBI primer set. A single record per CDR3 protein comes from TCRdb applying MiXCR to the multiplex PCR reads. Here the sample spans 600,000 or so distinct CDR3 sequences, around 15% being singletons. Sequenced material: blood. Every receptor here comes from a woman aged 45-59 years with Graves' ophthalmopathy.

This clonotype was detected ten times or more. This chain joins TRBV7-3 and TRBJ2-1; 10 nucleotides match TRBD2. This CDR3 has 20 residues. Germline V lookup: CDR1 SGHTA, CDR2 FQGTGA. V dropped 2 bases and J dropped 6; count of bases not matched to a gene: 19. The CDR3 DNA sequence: TGTGCCAGCAGCTTATTTTCAGGACTGGGGCTAGCGGGAGTTTTCAATGAGCAGTTCTTC. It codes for CASSLFSGLGLAGVFNEQFF.

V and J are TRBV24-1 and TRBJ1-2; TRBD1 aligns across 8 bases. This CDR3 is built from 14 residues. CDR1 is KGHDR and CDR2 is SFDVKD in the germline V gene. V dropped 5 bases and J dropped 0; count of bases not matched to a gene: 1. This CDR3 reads CATSGGQANYGYTF. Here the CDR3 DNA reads TGTGCCACCAGTGGGGGACAGGCTAACTATGGCTACACCTTC.

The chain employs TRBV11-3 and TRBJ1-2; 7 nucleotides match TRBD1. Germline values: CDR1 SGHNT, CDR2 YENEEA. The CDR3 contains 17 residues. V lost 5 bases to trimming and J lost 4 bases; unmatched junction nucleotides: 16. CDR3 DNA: TGTGCCAGCAGCCCGCGACAGGGCCAAAGCGCAATCTATGGCTACACCTTC. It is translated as CASSPRQGQSAIYGYTF.

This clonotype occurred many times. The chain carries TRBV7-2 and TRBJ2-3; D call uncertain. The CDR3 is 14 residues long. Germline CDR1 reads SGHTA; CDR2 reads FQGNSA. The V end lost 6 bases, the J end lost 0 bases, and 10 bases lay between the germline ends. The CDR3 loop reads CASSPSTSTDTQYF. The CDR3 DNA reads TGTGCCAGCAGTCCCAGTACCAGCACAGATACGCAGTATTTT.

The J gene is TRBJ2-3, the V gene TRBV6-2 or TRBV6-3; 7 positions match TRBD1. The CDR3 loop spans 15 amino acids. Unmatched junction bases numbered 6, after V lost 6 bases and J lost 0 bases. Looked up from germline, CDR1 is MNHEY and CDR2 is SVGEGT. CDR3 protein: CASSRDSTSTDTQYF. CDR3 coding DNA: TGTGCCAGCAGCCGGGACAGCACTAGCACAGATACGCAGTATTTT.

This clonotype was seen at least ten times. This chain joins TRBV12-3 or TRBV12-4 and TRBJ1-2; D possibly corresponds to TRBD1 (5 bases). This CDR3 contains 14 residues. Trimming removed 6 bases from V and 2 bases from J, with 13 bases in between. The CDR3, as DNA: TGTGCCAGCAGGACCCAGGGCCGCAACTATGGCTACACCTTC. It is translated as CASRTQGRNYGYTF.

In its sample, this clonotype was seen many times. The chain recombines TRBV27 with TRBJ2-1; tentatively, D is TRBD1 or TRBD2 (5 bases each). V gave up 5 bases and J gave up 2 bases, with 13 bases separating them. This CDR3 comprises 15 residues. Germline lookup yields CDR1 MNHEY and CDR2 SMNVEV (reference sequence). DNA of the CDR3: TGTGCCAGCAGTCACCGGGACGGAGCCTACAATGAGCAGTTCTTC. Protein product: CASSHRDGAYNEQFF.

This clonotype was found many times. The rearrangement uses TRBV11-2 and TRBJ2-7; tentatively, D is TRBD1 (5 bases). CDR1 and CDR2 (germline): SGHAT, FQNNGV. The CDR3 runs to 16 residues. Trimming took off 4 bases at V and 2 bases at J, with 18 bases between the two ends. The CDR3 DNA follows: TGTGCCAGCAGCTCCATCCAGGGTAGAGGAACCTACGAGCAGTACTTC. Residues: CASSSIQGRGTYEQYF.

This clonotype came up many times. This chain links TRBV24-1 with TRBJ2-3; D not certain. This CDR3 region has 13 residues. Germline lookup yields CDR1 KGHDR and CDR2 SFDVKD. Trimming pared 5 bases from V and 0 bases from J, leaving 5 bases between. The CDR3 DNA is TGTGCCACCAGTGTCGGTAGCACAGATACGCAGTATTTT. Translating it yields CATSVGSTDTQYF.

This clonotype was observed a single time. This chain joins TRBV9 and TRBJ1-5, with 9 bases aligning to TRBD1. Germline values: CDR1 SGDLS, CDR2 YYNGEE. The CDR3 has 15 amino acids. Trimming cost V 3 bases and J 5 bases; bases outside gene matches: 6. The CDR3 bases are TGTGCCAGCAGCGAGGCCGGGACAGGGCATCAGCCCCAGCATTTT. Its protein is CASSEAGTGHQPQHF.

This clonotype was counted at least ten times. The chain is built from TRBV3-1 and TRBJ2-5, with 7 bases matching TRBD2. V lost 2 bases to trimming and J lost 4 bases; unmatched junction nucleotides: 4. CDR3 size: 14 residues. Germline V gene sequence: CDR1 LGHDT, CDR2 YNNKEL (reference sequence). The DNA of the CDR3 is TGTGCCAGCAGCCAATCGGGGGGAGGAGAGACCCAGTACTTC. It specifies CASSQSGGGETQYF.

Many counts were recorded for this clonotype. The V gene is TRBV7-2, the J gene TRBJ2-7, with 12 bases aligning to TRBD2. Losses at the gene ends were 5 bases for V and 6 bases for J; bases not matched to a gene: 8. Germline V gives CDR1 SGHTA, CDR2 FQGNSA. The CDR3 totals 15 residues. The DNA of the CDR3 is TGTGCCAGCAGCCATGGACTAGCGGGAACGGGCGAGCAGTACTTC. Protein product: CASSHGLAGTGEQYF.

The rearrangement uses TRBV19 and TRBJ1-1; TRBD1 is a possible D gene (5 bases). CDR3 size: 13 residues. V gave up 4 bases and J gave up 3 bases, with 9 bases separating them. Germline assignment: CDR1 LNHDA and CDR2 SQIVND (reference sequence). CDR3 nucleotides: TGTGCCAGTAGTAGGGACGGCTACACTGAAGCTTTCTTT. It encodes CASSRDGYTEAFF.